The next 20 T cell receptor beta chains were all read from a single sample in a study of T cell changes during pregnancy in multiple sclerosis (dated by TCRdb to between 2019 and 2020). Preparation of the library involved the immunoSEQ multiplex PCR assay. Sourced from immuneACCESS, this table was stored by TCRdb with only in-frame sequences that have V and J called. A share of the clones is absent; for the studies checked, an unresolved V gene accounts for under half, and the remainder has no known explanation. The sample table lists some 60,000 clones, about 92% of them with a count of one. Of the sample, around 2.7% falls within the top ten clones. The sequenced sample was peripheral blood, obtained in the second trimester of pregnancy. The receptors originated from a female donor in good health, enrolled as a control in a pregnancy study.

The rearrangement links TRBV6-4 to TRBJ2-1; 7 bases are a match to TRBD2. The CDR3 has 14 residues. Germline assignment: CDR1 MRHNA and CDR2 SNTAGT. Trimming cost V 4 bases and J 9 bases; bases outside gene matches: 9. As DNA, the CDR3 is TGTGCCAGCAGTGCGGCGGGGGACGGTGGTGAGCAGTTCTTC. Translation gives CASSAAGDGGEQFF.

The gene calls are TRBV6-4 and TRBJ2-1, with TRBD1 as a possible D gene (6 bases). Trimming took off 0 bases at V and 4 bases at J, with 13 bases between the two ends. The CDR3 has 16 amino acids. Germline CDR1 reads MRHNA; CDR2 reads SNTAGT. The CDR3 protein is CASSDSYYRAYNEQFF. CDR3 bases: TGTGCCAGCAGTGACTCCTATTACAGGGCTTACAATGAGCAGTTCTTC.

The CDR3 sequence is CASSVRTSGSNNEQFF. The CDR3 nucleotides are TGTGCCAGCAGCGTACGGACTAGCGGGAGCAACAATGAGCAGTTCTTC. The chain carries TRBV9 and TRBJ2-1; 13 bases are shared with TRBD2. The length of the CDR3 is 16 residues. Germline V CDR1 and CDR2: SGDLS, YYNGEE. The V gene end was trimmed by 1 base and the J gene end by 5 bases; junction bases not matched to a gene: 3.

The chain has TRBV7-2 and TRBJ1-2; 7 bases align to TRBD1. Per the germline V gene, CDR1 is SGHTA and CDR2 is FQGNSA. The CDR3 sequence is 15 residues long. V shed 4 bases and J 1 base; nucleotides not matched to a gene: 6. The CDR3 reads CASSWTGEVNYGYTF. The CDR3 bases are TGTGCCAGCAGCTGGACAGGTGAAGTTAACTATGGCTACACCTTC. Drawing the rest from reference TRBV7-2 and TRBJ1-2, the complete variable domain is GAGVSQSPSNKVTEKGKDVELRCDPISGHTALYWYRQSLGQGLEFLIYFQGNSAPDKSGLPSDRFSAERTGGSVSTLTIQRTQQEDSAVYLCASSWTGEVNYGYTFGSGTRLTVV.

This chain links TRBV1 with TRBJ2-5; the table assigns TRBD2, which was not confirmed against the DNA. TRBV1 is noted as a pseudogene. This CDR3 has 15 amino acids. CDR3 coding DNA: TGCACCAGCAGCCAAGATAGAAGCTTCCAAGAGACCCAGTACTTC. It encodes CTSSQDRSFQETQYF.

The V call is TRBV2, the J call TRBJ1-5; the match to TRBD1 covers 9 bases. CDR3 size: 14 residues. V was pared by 6 bases and J by 5 bases, with 5 bases of the junction left unmatched. Per germline, CDR1 SNHLY and CDR2 FYNNEI. CDR3 protein: CASRGQGGYQPQHF. In DNA form, the CDR3 reads TGTGCCAGCAGGGGACAGGGAGGCTATCAGCCCCAGCATTTT.

The V and J genes are TRBV21-1 and TRBJ2-1; TRBD1 is the table's D call and was not checked against the DNA. TRBV21-1 is termed a pseudogene. The CDR3 contains 19 residues. DNA of the CDR3: TGTGCCAGCAGCCTCGCGGGACAGGCCTCTCGGGCCTCCTACAATGAGCAGTTCTTC. This translates into CASSLAGQASRASYNEQFF.

The V and J genes are TRBV11-2 and TRBJ1-1; maybe TRBD1 (5 bases). In germline, CDR1 is SGHAT, CDR2 FQNNGV. This CDR3 is built from 14 residues. V lost 0 bases to trimming and J lost 4 bases, with 9 bases between them. DNA for the CDR3: TGTGCCAGCAGCTTAGATTCAGGGTCCACTGAAGCTTTCTTT. This gives the protein CASSLDSGSTEAFF.

To note about this clone: Other DNA sequences from this sample encode an identical CDR3 as well. The chain recombines TRBV19 with TRBJ2-1, with 8 bases aligning to TRBD1. The length of the CDR3 is 16 residues. V lost 0 bases and J lost 4; bases outside the gene matches: 5. Per the germline V gene, CDR1 is LNHDA and CDR2 is SQIVND (reference sequence). CDR3 in amino acids: CASSIDLTGGYNEQFF. CDR3 DNA: TGTGCCAGTAGTATAGATCTTACAGGGGGATACAATGAGCAGTTCTTC. The whole variable domain, remainder taken from reference TRBV19 and TRBJ2-1, is DGGITQSPKYLFRKEGQNVTLSCEQNLNHDAMYWYRQDPGQGLRLIYYSQIVNDFQKGDIAEGYSVSREKKESFPLTVTSAQKNPTAFYLCASSIDLTGGYNEQFFGPGTRLTVL.

This chain joins TRBV28 and TRBJ1-4, with D hard to call. Trimming pared 8 bases from V and 5 bases from J, leaving 15 bases between. The length of the CDR3 is 14 residues. In germline, CDR1 is MDHEN, CDR2 SYDVKM. The CDR3 here is CASSGGDINEKLFF. Written as DNA, the CDR3 is TGTGCCAGCTCCGGTGGAGATATAAATGAAAAACTGTTTTTT.

This chain connects TRBV7-9 to TRBJ2-4, with 10 bases aligning to TRBD1. CDR1 is SEHNR and CDR2 is FQNEAQ in the germline V gene (reference sequence). Trimming cost V 2 bases and J 6 bases; bases outside gene matches: 4. This CDR3 region has 15 residues. CDR3 nucleotides: TGTGCCAGCAGCTTAACCCGGGACAGGGGAAACATTCAGTACTTC. Its protein is CASSLTRDRGNIQYF.

This clone has only one observation. The CDR3 loop reads CASKKTHRRGPYEQYF. The CDR3 DNA sequence: TGTGCCAGCAAGAAGACCCATCGTAGGGGCCCCTACGAGCAGTACTTC. J is TRBJ2-7 and V is TRBV11-3; tentative D call: TRBD1 (5 bases). Germline lookup yields CDR1 SGHNT and CDR2 YENEEA. The CDR3 has 16 residues. Trimming took off 7 bases at V and 2 bases at J, with 21 bases between the two ends.

J is TRBJ2-1 and V is TRBV4-3; D unresolved. Germline V CDR1 and CDR2: LGHNA, YSLEER. The V end was cut by 4 bases, the J end by 0 bases, with 10 bases between. CDR3 size: 15 residues. In DNA, the CDR3 is TGCGCCAGCAGCCCTGTTCGCGGCTCCTACAATGAGCAGTTCTTC. This codes for CASSPVRGSYNEQFF.

For the CDR3, the DNA is TGTGCCAGCAGCGTTACAGGGAGAGGCCAAGAGACCCAGTACTTC. Amino acids: CASSVTGRGQETQYF. This chain links TRBV9 with TRBJ2-5; a weak D match, TRBD1 (6 bases). The germline V gene encodes CDR1 SGDLS and CDR2 YYNGEE. Trimming removed 2 bases from V and 1 base from J, with 12 bases in between. The CDR3 extends over 15 amino acids.

V is TRBV19 and J is TRBJ1-2; D call uncertain. Between the trimmed V and J ends, which lost 7 bases and 5 bases, there was a span of 29 bases. CDR1 is LNHDA, CDR2 SQIVND, per germline (reference sequence). The CDR3 totals 18 residues. In nucleotides, the CDR3 is TGTGCCAGTACCCCGAAGGCACCGCGGGTCAATTACCGTTATGGCTACACCTTC. Protein: CASTPKAPRVNYRYGYTF. Full variable domain (remainder filled in from reference TRBV19 and TRBJ1-2): DGGITQSPKYLFRKEGQNVTLSCEQNLNHDAMYWYRQDPGQGLRLIYYSQIVNDFQKGDIAEGYSVSREKKESFPLTVTSAQKNPTAFYLCASTPKAPRVNYRYGYTFGSGTRLTVV.

The chain has TRBV5-4 and TRBJ2-7; weak D call: TRBD2 (6 bases). CDR1 is SGHNT and CDR2 is YYREEE in the germline V gene (reference sequence). The CDR3 length is 14 residues. V lost 7 bases, J lost 6 bases, and 20 bases lay in between. The CDR3 coding sequence is TGTGCCAGCTTGGGCCCGGCAGAGGGAGGCGAGCAGTACTTC. It yields the protein CASLGPAEGGEQYF. Using reference TRBV5-4 and TRBJ2-7 for the parts outside the CDR3, the full variable domain is ETGVTQSPTHLIKTRGQQVTLRCSSQSGHNTVSWYQQALGQGPQFIFQYYREEENGRGNFPPRFSGLQFPNYSSELNVNALELDDSALYLCASLGPAEGGEQYFGPGTRLTVT.

As regards this clone: The same CDR3 arises from other DNA sequences in this sample as well. The chain has TRBV6-1 and TRBJ2-7, with 9 nucleotides matching TRBD2. V trimming: 3 bases; J trimming: 5 bases; junction bases outside the gene matches: 14. Germline V CDR1 and CDR2: MNHNS, SASEGT. The CDR3 is made up of 17 amino acids. This CDR3 reads CASSEQTGGGASDEQYF. The CDR3 nucleotides read TGTGCCAGCAGTGAGCAGACGGGCGGGGGGGCTAGTGACGAGCAGTACTTC.

The J gene is TRBJ2-2, the V gene TRBV4-2; TRBD2 matches 12 bases. The trim removed 4 bases at V and 3 bases at J, leaving 0 bases unmatched. The CDR3 totals 15 residues. CDR1 and CDR2 (germline): LGHNA, YNFKEQ. Here the CDR3 DNA reads TGTGCCAGCAGCCGACTAGCGGGGGACACCGGGGAGCTGTTTTTT. This gives the protein CASSRLAGDTGELFF.

The J gene is TRBJ2-5, the V gene TRBV15; D ambiguous. Per germline, CDR1 LNHNV and CDR2 YYDKDF (reference sequence). Trimming cost V 6 bases and J 4 bases, with 12 bases left between them. CDR3 length equals 13 residues. This CDR3 is CATSSLVGETQYF. In nucleotides, the CDR3 is TGTGCCACCAGTTCACTGGTTGGAGAGACCCAGTACTTC.

The chain joins TRBV28 to TRBJ2-1; D call uncertain. The CDR3 has 14 amino acids. Trimming took 6 bases from V and 0 from J, leaving 9 bases between them. In germline, CDR1 is MDHEN, CDR2 SYDVKM. The CDR3 DNA follows: TGTGCCAGCAGCCCCGGGTCCTCCTACAATGAGCAGTTCTTC. Its protein is CASSPGSSYNEQFF.